This T cell receptor beta chain was found in a study of blood T cell repertoires in COVID-19. The repertoire was sequenced with immunoSEQ multiplex PCR; TCRdb's copy has only in-frame clones and lacks some. The sample has under 150,000 clones; roughly 88% are singletons. This clone was detected a few times. Germline lookup yields CDR1 SGHTA and CDR2 FQGNSA. The V end lost 2 bases, the J end lost 5 bases, and 13 bases lay between the germline ends. The CDR3 has 14 amino acids. This receptor was identified in a woman aged 55-69 years with COVID-19, enrolled during active disease. V gene TRBV7-2 combines with J gene TRBJ2-7, with a tentative D call TRBD1 (5 bases). Sequenced input: peripheral blood. The CDR3 loop is CASSLTQGINEQYF. The CDR3, as DNA: TGTGCCAGCAGCTTAACCCAGGGCATAAACGAGCAGTACTTC.